This T cell receptor beta chain was captured in a study of T cells in Graves' hyperthyroidism and ophthalmopathy. Study observations and caveats: Blood also held most thyroid clonotypes expanded beyond 0.001. The model made its ophthalmopathy prediction, and onset followed a median approximately 6 months later.

The CDR3 regions of TCR beta were amplified from RNA transcripts. Initially, a first-round RT-PCR of the TCR CDR3 employed the HTBI primer set. TCRdb analysed the multiplex PCR reads with MiXCR anew, one entry per CDR3 protein. The sample includes a few hundred thousand distinct CDR3 sequences, roughly 14% seen only once; the top ten take around 7.5%. Diagnosing involved the use of clinical symptoms, serum thyroxine and TRAb, thyroid ultrasound and orbital computed tomography. The CDR3 covers 14 residues. The V end was cut by 3 bases, the J end by 5 bases, with 14 bases between. Germline CDR1 PRHDT, CDR2 FYEKMQ (reference sequence). This clonotype was found many times. As yet, its antigen is unknown.

Sequenced material: blood. The receptor was derived from a woman under 40 with Graves' hyperthyroidism. V gene TRBV13 combines with J gene TRBJ2-7; TRBD1 is a possible D gene (5 bases). Here the CDR3 reads CASSFSQGVDEQYF. Written as DNA, the CDR3 is TGTGCCAGCAGCTTTAGCCAGGGTGTCGACGAGCAGTACTTC.